Detailed here is one T cell receptor (beta chain). Then a second PCR, running roughly 6 to 11 cycles, was carried out with a sample-barcoded 5' primer and a J-beta primer mix. One entry per CDR3 protein results from TCRdb running MiXCR on the 5' RACE reads. The repertoire holds hundreds of thousands of distinct CDR3 sequences, with 49% as singletons. These data belong to a study of blood T cells in healthy people across ages. Germline-derived CDR1 and CDR2 are DFQATT and SNEGSKA (reference sequence). The CDR3 is 15 residues long. Germline trimming cut 4 bases from V and 0 bases from J; bases unmatched to any gene: 6.

What was sequenced was blood. The chain joins TRBV20-1 to TRBJ2-1; TRBD2 agrees at 7 bases. This sequence originates from a woman in her fifties or sixties in good health. The CDR3 bases are TGCAGTGCTATTCTAGCGGAGCGCTCCTACAATGAGCAGTTCTTC. Translated: CSAILAERSYNEQFF.